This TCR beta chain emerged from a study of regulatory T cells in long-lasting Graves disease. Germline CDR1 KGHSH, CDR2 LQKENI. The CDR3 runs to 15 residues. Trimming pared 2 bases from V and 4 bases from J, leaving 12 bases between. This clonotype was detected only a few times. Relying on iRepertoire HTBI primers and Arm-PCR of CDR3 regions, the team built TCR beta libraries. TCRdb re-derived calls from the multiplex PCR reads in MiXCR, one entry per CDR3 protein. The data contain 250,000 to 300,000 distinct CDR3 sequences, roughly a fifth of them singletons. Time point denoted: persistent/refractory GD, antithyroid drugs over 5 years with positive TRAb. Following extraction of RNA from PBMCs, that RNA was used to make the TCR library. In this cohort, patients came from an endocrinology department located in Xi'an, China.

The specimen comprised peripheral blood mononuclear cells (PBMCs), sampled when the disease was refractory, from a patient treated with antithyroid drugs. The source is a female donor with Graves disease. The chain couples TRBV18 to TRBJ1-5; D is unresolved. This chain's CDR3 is CASSPEATTNQPQHF. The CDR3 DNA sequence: TGTGCCAGCTCACCAGAAGCTACAACTAATCAGCCCCAGCATTTT. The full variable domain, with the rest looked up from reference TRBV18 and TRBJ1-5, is NAGVMQNPRHLVRRRGQEARLRCSPMKGHSHVYWYRQLPEEGLKFMVYLQKENIIDESGMPKERFSAEFPKEGPSILRIQQVVRGDSAAYFCASSPEATTNQPQHFGDGTRLSIL.